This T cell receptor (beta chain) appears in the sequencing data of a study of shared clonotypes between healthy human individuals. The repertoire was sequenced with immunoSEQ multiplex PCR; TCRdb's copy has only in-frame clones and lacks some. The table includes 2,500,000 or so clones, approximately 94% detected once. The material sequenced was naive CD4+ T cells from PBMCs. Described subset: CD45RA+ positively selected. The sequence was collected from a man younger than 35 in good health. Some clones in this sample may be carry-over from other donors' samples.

CDR3 region: CASSQESTPVYNEQFF. In DNA form, the CDR3 reads TGTGCCAGCAGCCAAGAATCCACCCCGGTCTACAATGAGCAGTTCTTC. The chain carries TRBV14 and TRBJ2-1; unclear D gene. Trimming shortened V by 0 bases and J by 3 bases, and 12 bases separated the two germline ends. Germline CDR1 and CDR2: SGHDN and FVKESK. The CDR3 sequence is 16 residues long.